Presented here are 13 T cell receptor beta chains from one specimen sequenced in a study of blood T cells in healthy people across ages. Alongside a J-beta primer mix, a sample-barcoded 5' primer served in a second PCR lasting about 7 to 12 cycles. TCRdb redid the calling of the 5' RACE reads with MiXCR, one entry per CDR3 protein. The sample shows approximately 810,000 distinct CDR3 sequences, less than 35% of them seen only once. The specimen was blood. The receptors come from a woman over 75 in good health.

This clonotype came up many times. CDR3 bases: TGTGCCAGCAGCTTCCAGGGGCTAATTAGCACAGATACGCAGTATTTT. Translating it yields CASSFQGLISTDTQYF. This chain connects TRBV7-9 to TRBJ2-3; a possible D gene is TRBD1 (6 bases). The CDR3 has 16 amino acids. The germline V gene encodes CDR1 SEHNR and CDR2 FQNEAQ (reference sequence). Trimming removed 3 bases at V and 0 bases at J, with 13 bases between.

The V gene is TRBV15, the J gene TRBJ1-5; no clear D. This CDR3 has 15 amino acids. CDR1 and CDR2 (germline): LNHNV, YYDKDF (reference sequence). The ends were cut back, 3 bases at V and 4 bases at J, with 13 bases in the middle. The CDR3 loop reads CATSSNHPINQPQHF. In DNA, the CDR3 is TGTGCCACCAGCAGCAACCACCCTATTAATCAGCCCCAGCATTTT.

Note on this clonotype: A much more abundant neighbour one base away suggests this may be a read error. V is TRBV20-1 and J is TRBJ2-1; D not resolved. V lost 6 bases to trimming and J lost 8 bases, with 14 bases between them. From germline, CDR1 is DFQATT and CDR2 SNEGSKA (reference sequence). The CDR3 has 12 residues. The CDR3 bases are TGCAGTGCCCGACGACCAGACGATGAGCAGTTCTTC. Translated, it gives CSARRPDDEQFF.

Worth noting for this clonotype: This sequence may be a read error, since a much larger clone differs from it by one base. The chain is built from TRBV5-1 and TRBJ2-1; 7 bases align to TRBD1. V dropped 0 bases and J dropped 10; count of bases not matched to a gene: 10. CDR1 is SGHRS, CDR2 YFSETQ, per germline. CDR3 length equals 15 residues. The CDR3: CASSLDNSRGTEQFF. The DNA for the CDR3 is TGCGCCAGCAGCTTGGATAATAGCAGGGGGACCGAGCAGTTCTTC.

The chain combines TRBV20-1 with TRBJ1-2, with 9 bases lining up with TRBD1. From germline, CDR1 is DFQATT and CDR2 SNEGSKA (reference sequence). CDR3 size: 13 residues. The V and J ends lost 3 bases and 8 bases, in that order; junction bases with no gene match: 7. The CDR3 is CSARDRGSGGYTF. The CDR3 region has the DNA TGCAGTGCTAGGGACAGGGGAAGTGGGGGCTACACCTTC.

This clonotype was counted only a few times. The rearrangement joins TRBV5-5 to TRBJ2-7; 7 nucleotides agree with TRBD1. The germline V gene encodes CDR1 SGHKS and CDR2 YYEKEE (reference sequence). The CDR3 is made up of 15 amino acids. With 0 bases clipped from V and 0 bases from J, the junction kept 3 bases outside the gene matches. The CDR3 protein is CASSLAGTDSYEQYF. The DNA for the CDR3 is TGTGCCAGCAGCTTGGCCGGGACAGACTCCTACGAGCAGTACTTC.

This clonotype was counted many times. The chain is built from TRBV27 and TRBJ2-7; 7 bases are shared with TRBD1. The CDR3 consists of 14 residues. Germline lookup yields CDR1 MNHEY and CDR2 SMNVEV (reference sequence). With V trimmed by 4 bases and J by 4 bases, 7 bases remained unmatched. Written as DNA, the CDR3 is TGTGCCAGCAGTTCAACAGGGGCGAAGTACGAGCAGTACTTC. Its protein is CASSSTGAKYEQYF.

The sample holds many counts of this clonotype. V gene TRBV7-2 combines with J gene TRBJ2-1; 8 bases line up with TRBD1. The V gene end was trimmed by 1 base and the J gene end by 7 bases; junction bases not matched to a gene: 9. The CDR3 totals 16 residues. Germline V CDR1 and CDR2: SGHTA, FQGNSA. Here the CDR3 reads CASSLGRQGTGNEQFF. CDR3 bases: TGTGCCAGCAGCTTAGGGAGACAGGGGACTGGGAATGAGCAGTTCTTC. Using reference TRBV7-2 and TRBJ2-1 for the parts outside the CDR3, the full variable domain is GAGVSQSPSNKVTEKGKDVELRCDPISGHTALYWYRQSLGQGLEFLIYFQGNSAPDKSGLPSDRFSAERTGGSVSTLTIQRTQQEDSAVYLCASSLGRQGTGNEQFFGPGTRLTVL.

This clonotype came up many times. J is TRBJ2-7 and V is TRBV18; no clear D gene. The length of the CDR3 is 14 residues. Trimming took off 4 bases at V and 1 base at J, with 11 bases between the two ends. The germline gives CDR1 KGHSH, CDR2 LQKENI. For the CDR3, the DNA is TGTGCCAGCTCACTCCCCCAGATATCCTACGAGCAGTACTTC. Protein sequence: CASSLPQISYEQYF.

This clonotype appeared many times. The chain links TRBV18 to TRBJ2-6; TRBD2 agrees at 10 bases. Germline CDR1 reads KGHSH; CDR2 reads LQKENI. V shed 1 base and J 0 bases; nucleotides not matched to a gene: 6. This CDR3 has 19 residues. CDR3 DNA sequence: TGTGCCAGCTCACCACGGGCTAGCGGGGGCCTCTCTGGGGCCAACGTCCTGACTTTC. This encodes CASSPRASGGLSGANVLTF.

The chain combines TRBV3-1 with TRBJ1-1, with a possible D match to TRBD1 (6 bases). The CDR3 totals 16 residues. V lost 0 bases and J 4 bases, leaving 15 bases between the germline ends. Germline CDR1 reads LGHDT; CDR2 reads YNNKEL (reference sequence). This CDR3 reads CASSQESRRGSTEAFF. CDR3 DNA: TGTGCCAGCAGCCAAGAATCCCGCAGGGGTTCCACTGAAGCTTTCTTT.

In regard to this clonotype: Just one base apart from a much larger clone, this may be a read error. The chain couples TRBV5-1 to TRBJ2-6, with TRBD2 identical over 8 bases. Germline assignment: CDR1 SGHRS and CDR2 YFSETQ. CDR3 length: 18 amino acids. CDR3 residues: CASSSGPGGASGANVRTF. DNA for the CDR3: TGCGCCAGCAGCTCTGGTCCGGGAGGGGCCTCTGGGGCCAACGTCCGGACTTTC.

The chain joins TRBV6-5 to TRBJ2-6, with D possibly TRBD1 on 6 matching bases. Germline assignment: CDR1 MNHEY and CDR2 SVGAGI. The CDR3 totals 18 residues. The germline V and J ends were trimmed by 3 bases and 0 bases, with 15 bases remaining between them. CDR3 sequence: CASSYRDTLSSGANVLTF. Here the CDR3 DNA reads TGTGCCAGCAGTTATAGGGACACCTTAAGCTCTGGGGCCAACGTCCTGACTTTC.